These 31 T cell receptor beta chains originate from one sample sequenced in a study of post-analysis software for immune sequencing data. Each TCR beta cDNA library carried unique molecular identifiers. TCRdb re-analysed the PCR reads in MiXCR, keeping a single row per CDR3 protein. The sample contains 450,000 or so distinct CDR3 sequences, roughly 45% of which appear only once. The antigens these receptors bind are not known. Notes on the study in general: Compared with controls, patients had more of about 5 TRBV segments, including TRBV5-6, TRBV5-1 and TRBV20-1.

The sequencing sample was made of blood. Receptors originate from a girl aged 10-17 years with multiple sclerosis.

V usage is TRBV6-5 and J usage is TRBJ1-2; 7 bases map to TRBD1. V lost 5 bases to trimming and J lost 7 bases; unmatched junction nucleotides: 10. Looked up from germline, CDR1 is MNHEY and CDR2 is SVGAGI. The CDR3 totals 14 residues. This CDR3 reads CASSTDRPRGGYTF. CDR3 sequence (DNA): TGTGCCAGCAGTACGGACAGGCCCCGGGGTGGCTACACCTTC.

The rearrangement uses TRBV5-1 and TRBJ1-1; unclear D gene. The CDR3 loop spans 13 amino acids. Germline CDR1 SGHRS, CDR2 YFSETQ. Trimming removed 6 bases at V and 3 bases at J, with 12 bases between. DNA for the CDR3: TGCGCCAGCAATGGTCAAGGGCACACTGAAGCTTTCTTT. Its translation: CASNGQGHTEAFF.

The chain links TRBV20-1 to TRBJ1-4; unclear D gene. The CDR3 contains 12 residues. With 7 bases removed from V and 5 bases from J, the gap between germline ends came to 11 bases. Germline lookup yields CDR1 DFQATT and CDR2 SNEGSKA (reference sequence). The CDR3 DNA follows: TGCAGTGTAAGGGTCCCCAATGAAAAACTGTTTTTT. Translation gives CSVRVPNEKLFF.

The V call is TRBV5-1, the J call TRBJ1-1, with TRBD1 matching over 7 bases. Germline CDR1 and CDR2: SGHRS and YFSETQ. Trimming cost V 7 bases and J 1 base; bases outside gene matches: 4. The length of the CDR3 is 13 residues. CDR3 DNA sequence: TGCGCCAGCTGTGCAGGGGGGAACACTGAAGCTTTCTTT. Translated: CASCAGGNTEAFF.

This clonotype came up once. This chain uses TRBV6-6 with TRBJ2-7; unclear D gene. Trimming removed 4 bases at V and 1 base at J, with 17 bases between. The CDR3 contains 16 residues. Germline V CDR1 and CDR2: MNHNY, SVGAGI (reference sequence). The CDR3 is CASSSYQNGPSYEQYF. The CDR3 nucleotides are TGTGCCAGCAGTTCCTACCAAAACGGCCCTTCCTACGAGCAGTACTTC.

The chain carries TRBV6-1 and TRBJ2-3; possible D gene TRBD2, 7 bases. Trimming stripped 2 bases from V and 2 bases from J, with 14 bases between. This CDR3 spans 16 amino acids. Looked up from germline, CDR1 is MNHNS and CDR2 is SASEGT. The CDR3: CASSEKGGGVTDTQYF. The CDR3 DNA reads TGTGCCAGCAGTGAAAAGGGGGGAGGGGTCACAGATACGCAGTATTTT.

Here the CDR3 reads CASSVDQATYNEQFF. The CDR3 nucleotides read TGTGCCAGCAGCGTAGATCAAGCAACCTACAATGAGCAGTTCTTC. The chain uses TRBV9 and TRBJ2-1; D is uncertain. The germline V gene has CDR1 SGDLS and CDR2 YYNGEE. This CDR3 is built from 15 residues. Trimming took 0 bases from V and 2 from J, leaving 9 bases between them.

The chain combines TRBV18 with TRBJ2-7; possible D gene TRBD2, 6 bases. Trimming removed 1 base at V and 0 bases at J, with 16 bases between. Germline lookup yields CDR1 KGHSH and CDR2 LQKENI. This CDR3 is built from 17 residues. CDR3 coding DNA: TGTGCCAGCTCACCACTGCTGGTAGCGGATAGCTCCTACGAGCAGTACTTC. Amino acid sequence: CASSPLLVADSSYEQYF.

CDR3 bases: TGTGCCAGCAGCCCCGGGACAGGGTTGTTCGGGCAGTACTTC. This sequence encodes CASSPGTGLFGQYF. The rearrangement joins TRBV27 to TRBJ2-4; 9 nucleotides match TRBD1. With V trimmed by 6 bases and J by 13 bases, 13 bases remained unmatched. Germline CDR1 is MNHEY and CDR2 is SMNVEV (reference sequence). CDR3 length: 14 amino acids.

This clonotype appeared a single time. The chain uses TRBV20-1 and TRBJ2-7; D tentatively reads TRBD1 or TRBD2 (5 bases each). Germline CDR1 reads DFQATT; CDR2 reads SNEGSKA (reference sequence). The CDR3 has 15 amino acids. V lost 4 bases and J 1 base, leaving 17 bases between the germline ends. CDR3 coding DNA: TGCAGTGCTACCTTAGCCGGGACCGAGTCCTACGAGCAGTACTTC. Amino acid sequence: CSATLAGTESYEQYF.

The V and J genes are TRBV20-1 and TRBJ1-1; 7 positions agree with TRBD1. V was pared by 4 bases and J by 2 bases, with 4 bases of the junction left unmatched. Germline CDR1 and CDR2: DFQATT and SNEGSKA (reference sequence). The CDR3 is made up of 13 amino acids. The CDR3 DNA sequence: TGCAGTGCTACAGGGACAGTAAACACTGAAGCTTTCTTT. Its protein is CSATGTVNTEAFF.

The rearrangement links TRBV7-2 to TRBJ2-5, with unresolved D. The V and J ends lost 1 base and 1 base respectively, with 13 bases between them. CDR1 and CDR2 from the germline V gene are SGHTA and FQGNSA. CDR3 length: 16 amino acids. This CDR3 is CASSLGSASRQETQYF. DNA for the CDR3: TGTGCCAGCAGCTTAGGTTCAGCCTCCCGCCAAGAGACCCAGTACTTC.

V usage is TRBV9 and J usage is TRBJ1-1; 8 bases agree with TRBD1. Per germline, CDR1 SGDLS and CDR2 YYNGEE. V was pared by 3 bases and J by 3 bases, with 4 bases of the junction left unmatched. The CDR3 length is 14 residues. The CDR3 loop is CASSDQGADTEAFF. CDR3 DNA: TGTGCCAGCAGCGATCAGGGGGCCGACACTGAAGCTTTCTTT.

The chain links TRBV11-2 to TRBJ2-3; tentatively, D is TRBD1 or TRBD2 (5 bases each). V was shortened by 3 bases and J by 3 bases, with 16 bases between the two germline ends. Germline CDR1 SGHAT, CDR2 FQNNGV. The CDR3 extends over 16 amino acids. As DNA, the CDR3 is TGTGCCAGCAGCTTCAATATCCCGGGGCCAACAGATACGCAGTATTTT. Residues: CASSFNIPGPTDTQYF.

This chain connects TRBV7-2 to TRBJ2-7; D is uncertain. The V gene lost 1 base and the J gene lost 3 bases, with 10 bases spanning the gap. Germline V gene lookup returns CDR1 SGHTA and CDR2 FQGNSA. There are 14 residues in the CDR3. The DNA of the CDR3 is TGTGCCAGCAGCTTAGAGGGTGCAGACTACGAGCAGTACTTC. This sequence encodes CASSLEGADYEQYF.

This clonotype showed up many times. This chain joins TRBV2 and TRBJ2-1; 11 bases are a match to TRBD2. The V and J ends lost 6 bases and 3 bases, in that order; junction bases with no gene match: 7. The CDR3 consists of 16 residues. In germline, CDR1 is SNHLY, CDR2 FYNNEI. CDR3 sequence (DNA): TGTGCCAGCAGGGGCCCGACTAGCGGGGACTACAATGAGCAGTTCTTC. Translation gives CASRGPTSGDYNEQFF.

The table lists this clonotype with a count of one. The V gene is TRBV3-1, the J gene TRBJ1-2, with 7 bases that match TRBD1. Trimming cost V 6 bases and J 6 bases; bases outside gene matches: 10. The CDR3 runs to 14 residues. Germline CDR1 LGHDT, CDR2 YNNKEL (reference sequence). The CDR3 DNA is TGTGCCAGCAGTCGACAGGGAAGTAGAGATGGCTACACCTTC. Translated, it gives CASSRQGSRDGYTF.

The CDR3 spells CASTRAGGPGDTQYF. DNA of the CDR3: TGCGCCAGCACACGCGCGGGAGGGCCAGGAGATACGCAGTATTTT. The V call is TRBV5-1, the J call TRBJ2-3, with 9 bases aligning to TRBD2. Germline loops: CDR1 SGHRS, CDR2 YFSETQ. V dropped 6 bases and J dropped 5; count of bases not matched to a gene: 10. CDR3 length equals 15 residues.

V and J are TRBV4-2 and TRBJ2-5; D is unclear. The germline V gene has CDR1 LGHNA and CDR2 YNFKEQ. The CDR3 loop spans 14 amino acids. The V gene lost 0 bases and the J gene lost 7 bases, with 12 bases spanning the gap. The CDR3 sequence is CASSQEATIGTQYF. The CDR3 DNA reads TGTGCCAGCAGCCAAGAGGCTACCATCGGGACCCAGTACTTC.

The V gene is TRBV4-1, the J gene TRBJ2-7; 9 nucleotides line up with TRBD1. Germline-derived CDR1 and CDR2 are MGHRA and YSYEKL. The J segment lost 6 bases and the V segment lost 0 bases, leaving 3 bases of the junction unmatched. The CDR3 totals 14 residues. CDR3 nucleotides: TGCGCCAGCAGCCAAGAGACAGGGGGTCTCGAGCAGTACTTC. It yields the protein CASSQETGGLEQYF.

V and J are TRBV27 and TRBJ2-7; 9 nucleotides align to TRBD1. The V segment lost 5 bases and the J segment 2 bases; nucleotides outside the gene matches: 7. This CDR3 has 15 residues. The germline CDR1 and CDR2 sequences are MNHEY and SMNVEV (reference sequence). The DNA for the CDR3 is TGTGCCAGCAGTAGCCGGGACAGGGCAGCCTACGAGCAGTACTTC. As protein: CASSSRDRAAYEQYF.

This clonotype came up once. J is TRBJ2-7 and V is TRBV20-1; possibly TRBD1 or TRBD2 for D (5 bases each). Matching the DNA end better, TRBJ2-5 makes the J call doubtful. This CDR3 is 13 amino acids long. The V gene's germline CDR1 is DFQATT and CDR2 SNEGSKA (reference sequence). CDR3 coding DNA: TGCAGTGCTGGGGACCGCTTAAGTGAGACCCAGTACTTC. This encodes CSAGDRLSETQYF.

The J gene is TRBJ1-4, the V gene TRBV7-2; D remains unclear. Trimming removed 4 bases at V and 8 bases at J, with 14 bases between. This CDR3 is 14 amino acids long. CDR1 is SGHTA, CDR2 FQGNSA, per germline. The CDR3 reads CASSYPKVGEKLFF. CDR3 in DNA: TGTGCCAGCAGCTACCCTAAAGTAGGAGAAAAACTGTTTTTT.

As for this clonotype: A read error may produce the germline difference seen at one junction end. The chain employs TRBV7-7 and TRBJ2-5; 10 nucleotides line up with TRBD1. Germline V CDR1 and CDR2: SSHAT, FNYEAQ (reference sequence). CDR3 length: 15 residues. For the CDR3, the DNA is TGTGCTAGCAGCCAGGGACAGGGGCCTGGAGTGACCCAGTACTTC. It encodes CASSQGQGPGVTQYF.

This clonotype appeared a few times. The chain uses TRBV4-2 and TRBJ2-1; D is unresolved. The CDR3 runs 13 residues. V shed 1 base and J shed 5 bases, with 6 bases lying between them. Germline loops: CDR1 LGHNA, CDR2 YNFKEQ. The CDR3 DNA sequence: TGTGCCAGCAGCCAAGGAGTAGACAATGAGCAGTTCTTC. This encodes CASSQGVDNEQFF.

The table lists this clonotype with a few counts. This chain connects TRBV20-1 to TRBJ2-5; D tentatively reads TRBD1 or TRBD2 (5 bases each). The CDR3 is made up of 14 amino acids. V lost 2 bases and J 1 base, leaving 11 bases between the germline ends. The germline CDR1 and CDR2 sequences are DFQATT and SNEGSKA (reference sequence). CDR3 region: CSARQPGPQETQYF. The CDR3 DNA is TGCAGTGCTAGACAACCGGGGCCCCAAGAGACCCAGTACTTC.

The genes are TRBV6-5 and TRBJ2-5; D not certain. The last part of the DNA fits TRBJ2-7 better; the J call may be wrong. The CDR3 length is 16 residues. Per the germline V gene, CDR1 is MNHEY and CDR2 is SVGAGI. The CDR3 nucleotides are TGTGCCAGCAGTTACTCTCCGGGTTACTCTCCCTACGAGCAGTACTTC. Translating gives CASSYSPGYSPYEQYF.

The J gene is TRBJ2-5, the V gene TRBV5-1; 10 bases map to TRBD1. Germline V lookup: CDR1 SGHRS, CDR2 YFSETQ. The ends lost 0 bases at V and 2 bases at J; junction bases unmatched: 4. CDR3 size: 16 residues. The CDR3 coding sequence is TGCGCCAGCAGCTTGGGACAGGGGGCGCGGCAAGAGACCCAGTACTTC. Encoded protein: CASSLGQGARQETQYF.

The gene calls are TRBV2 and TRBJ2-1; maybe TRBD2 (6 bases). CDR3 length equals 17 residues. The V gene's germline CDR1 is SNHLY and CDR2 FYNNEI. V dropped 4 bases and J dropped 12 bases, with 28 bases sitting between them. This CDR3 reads CASSGLGSGLLLQGQFF. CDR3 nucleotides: TGTGCCAGCAGTGGTTTAGGTAGCGGATTACTTTTACAAGGGCAGTTCTTC. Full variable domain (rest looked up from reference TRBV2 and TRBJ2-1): EPEVTQTPSHQVTQMGQEVILRCVPISNHLYFYWYRQILGQKVEFLVSFYNNEISEKSEIFDDQFSVERPDGSNFTLKIRSTKLEDSAMYFCASSGLGSGLLLQGQFFGPGTRLTVL.

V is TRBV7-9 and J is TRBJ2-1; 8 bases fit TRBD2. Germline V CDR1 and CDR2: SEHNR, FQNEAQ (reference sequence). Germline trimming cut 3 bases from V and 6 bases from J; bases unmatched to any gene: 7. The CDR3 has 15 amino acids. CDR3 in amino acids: CASSLGTRPLNEQFF. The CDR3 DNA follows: TGTGCCAGCAGCTTGGGGACTAGGCCTCTCAATGAGCAGTTCTTC.

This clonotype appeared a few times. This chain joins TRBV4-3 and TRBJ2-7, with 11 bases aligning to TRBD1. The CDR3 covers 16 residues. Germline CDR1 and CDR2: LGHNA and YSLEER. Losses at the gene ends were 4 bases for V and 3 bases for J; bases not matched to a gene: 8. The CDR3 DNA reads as TGCGCCAGCAGCCTCGGGACAGGGGGGATATACTACGAGCAGTACTTC. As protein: CASSLGTGGIYYEQYF.